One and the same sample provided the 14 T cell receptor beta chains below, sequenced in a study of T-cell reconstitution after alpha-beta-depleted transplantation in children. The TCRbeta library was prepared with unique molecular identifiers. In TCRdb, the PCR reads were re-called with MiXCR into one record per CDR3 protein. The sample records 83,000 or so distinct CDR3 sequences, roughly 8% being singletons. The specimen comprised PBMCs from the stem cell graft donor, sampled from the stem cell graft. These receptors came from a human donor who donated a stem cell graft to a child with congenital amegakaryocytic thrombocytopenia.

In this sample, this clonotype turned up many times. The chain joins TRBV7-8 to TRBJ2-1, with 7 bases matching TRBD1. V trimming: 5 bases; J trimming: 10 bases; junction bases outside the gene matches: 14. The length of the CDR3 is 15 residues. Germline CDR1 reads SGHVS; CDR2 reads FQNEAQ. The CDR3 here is CASSGRDSPGREQFF. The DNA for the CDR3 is TGTGCCAGCAGCGGCCGGGACAGCCCCGGTCGGGAGCAGTTCTTC. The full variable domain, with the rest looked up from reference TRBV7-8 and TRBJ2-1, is GAGVSQSPRYKVAKRGQDVALRCDPISGHVSLFWYQQALGQGPEFLTYFQNEAQLDKSGLPSDRFFAERPEGSVSTLKIQRTQQEDSAVYLCASSGRDSPGREQFFGPGTRLTVL.

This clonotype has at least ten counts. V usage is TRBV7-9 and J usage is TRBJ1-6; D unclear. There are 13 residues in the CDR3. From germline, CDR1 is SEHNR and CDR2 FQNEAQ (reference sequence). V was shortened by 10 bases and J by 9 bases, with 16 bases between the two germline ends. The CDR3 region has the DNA TGTGCCACCTCGGACCGGACGCTTTCACCCCTCCACTTT. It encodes CATSDRTLSPLHF.

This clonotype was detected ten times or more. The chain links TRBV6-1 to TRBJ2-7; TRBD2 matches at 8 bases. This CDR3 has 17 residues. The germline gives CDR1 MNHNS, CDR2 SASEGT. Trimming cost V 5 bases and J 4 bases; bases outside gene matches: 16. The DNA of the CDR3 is TGTGCCAGCAGTACCTGGACTAGCCCGTTCAAGTCATACGAGCAGTACTTC. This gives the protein CASSTWTSPFKSYEQYF.

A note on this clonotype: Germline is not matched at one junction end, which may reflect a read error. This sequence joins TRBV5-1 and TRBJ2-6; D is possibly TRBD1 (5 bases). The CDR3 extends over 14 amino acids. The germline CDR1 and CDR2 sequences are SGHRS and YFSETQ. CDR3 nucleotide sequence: TGCGCCAGCAGCGCACGCTCTGGGGCCAACGGCCTGACTTTC. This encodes CASSARSGANGLTF.

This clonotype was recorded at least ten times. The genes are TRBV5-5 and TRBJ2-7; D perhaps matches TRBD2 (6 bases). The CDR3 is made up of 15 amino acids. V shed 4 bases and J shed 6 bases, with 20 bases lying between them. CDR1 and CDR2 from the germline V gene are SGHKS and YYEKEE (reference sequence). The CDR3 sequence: CASSPYLLAGSEQYF. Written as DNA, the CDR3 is TGTGCCAGCAGCCCCTACTTGCTCGCGGGGTCCGAGCAGTACTTC.

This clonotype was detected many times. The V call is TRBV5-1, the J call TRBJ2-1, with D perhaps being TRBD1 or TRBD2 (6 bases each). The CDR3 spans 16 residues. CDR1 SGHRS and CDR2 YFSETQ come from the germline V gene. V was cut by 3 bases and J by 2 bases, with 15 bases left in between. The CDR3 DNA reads TGCGCCAGCAGCTCGGCGGGACAATCGCCCTACAATGAGCAGTTCTTC. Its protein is CASSSAGQSPYNEQFF. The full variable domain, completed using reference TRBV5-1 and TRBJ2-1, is KAGVTQTPRYLIKTRGQQVTLSCSPISGHRSVSWYQQTPGQGLQFLFEYFSETQRNKGNFPGRFSGRQFSNSRSEMNVSTLELGDSALYLCASSSAGQSPYNEQFFGPGTRLTVL.

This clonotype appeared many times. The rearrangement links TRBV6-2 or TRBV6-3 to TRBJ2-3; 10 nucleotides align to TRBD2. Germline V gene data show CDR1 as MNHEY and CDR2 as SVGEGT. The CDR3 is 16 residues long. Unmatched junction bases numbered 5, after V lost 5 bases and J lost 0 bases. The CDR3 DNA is TGTGCCAGCAGTGATAGGACTAGCGGAAGCACAGATACGCAGTATTTT. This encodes CASSDRTSGSTDTQYF.

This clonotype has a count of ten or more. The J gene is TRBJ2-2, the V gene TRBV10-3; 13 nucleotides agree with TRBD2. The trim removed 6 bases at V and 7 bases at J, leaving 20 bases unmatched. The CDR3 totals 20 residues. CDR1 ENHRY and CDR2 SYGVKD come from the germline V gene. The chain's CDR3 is CAIRTPGLAGTMKRGGELFF. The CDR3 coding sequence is TGTGCCATCAGGACCCCGGGACTAGCGGGAACGATGAAGCGAGGCGGGGAGCTGTTTTTT.

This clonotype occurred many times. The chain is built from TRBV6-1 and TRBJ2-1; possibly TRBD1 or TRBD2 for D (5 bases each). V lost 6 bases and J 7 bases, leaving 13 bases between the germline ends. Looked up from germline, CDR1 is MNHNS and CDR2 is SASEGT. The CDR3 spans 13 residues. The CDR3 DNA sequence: TGTGCCAGCAGCCCCGAGGGGCGGAATGAGCAGTTCTTC. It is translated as CASSPEGRNEQFF.

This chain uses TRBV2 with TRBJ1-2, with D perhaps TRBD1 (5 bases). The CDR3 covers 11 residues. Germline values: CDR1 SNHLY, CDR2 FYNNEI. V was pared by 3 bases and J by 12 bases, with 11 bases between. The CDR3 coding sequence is TGTGCCAGCAGTGACTCTCAGGGTAACACCTTC. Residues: CASSDSQGNTF.

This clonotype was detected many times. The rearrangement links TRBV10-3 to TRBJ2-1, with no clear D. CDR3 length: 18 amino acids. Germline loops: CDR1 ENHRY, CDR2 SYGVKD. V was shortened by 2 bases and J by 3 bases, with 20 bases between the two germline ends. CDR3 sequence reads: CAISEPARSERSYNEQFF. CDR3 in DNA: TGTGCCATCAGTGAGCCCGCCCGGTCCGAGAGGAGCTACAATGAGCAGTTCTTC.

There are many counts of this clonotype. The CDR3 bases are TGCGCCAGCAGCCAAGATAGCGGGAAGGCTGAGACCCAGTACTTC. Translated: CASSQDSGKAETQYF. V gene TRBV4-3 combines with J gene TRBJ2-5; 8 nucleotides agree with TRBD2. J gave up 5 bases and V 0 bases, and 5 bases lay outside the gene matches. The germline V gene encodes CDR1 LGHNA and CDR2 YSLEER. CDR3 length equals 15 residues.

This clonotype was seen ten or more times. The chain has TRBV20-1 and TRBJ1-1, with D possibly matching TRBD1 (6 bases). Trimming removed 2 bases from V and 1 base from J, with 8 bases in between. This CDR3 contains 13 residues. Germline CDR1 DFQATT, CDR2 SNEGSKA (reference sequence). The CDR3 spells CSARPGQNTEAFF. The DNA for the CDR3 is TGCAGTGCTAGACCGGGACAGAACACTGAAGCTTTCTTT.

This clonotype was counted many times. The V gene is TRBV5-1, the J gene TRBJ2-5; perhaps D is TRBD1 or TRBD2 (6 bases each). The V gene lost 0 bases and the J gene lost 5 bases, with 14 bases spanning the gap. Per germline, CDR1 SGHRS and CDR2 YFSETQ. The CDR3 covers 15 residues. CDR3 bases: TGCGCCAGCAGCTTGGCTGGGGGGCGCGGGGAGACCCAGTACTTC. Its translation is CASSLAGGRGETQYF.